Below, 5 T cell receptor beta chains from the same sample are listed, as sequenced in a study of cytomegalovirus exposure and HLA in healthy donors. Primers for the PCR totalled 60 Vbeta and 13 Jbeta. Sequencing was performed with immunoSEQ multiplex PCR; in TCRdb, only in-frame clones are kept and a portion is missing. This table has about 140,000 clones, around two thirds appearing once. Sequenced input: PBMCs. The receptors come from a woman between 40 and 55 years old in good health and CMV-seronegative.

The CDR3 DNA sequence: TGCGCCAGCCATGGGGACAGTCCCACAGATACGCAGTATTTT. It translates to CASHGDSPTDTQYF. The genes are TRBV5-1 and TRBJ2-3; 7 bases agree with TRBD1. The germline V gene encodes CDR1 SGHRS and CDR2 YFSETQ. The CDR3 consists of 14 residues. V lost 7 bases, J lost 2 bases, and 7 bases stayed unmatched.

The chain uses TRBV19 and TRBJ1-2; TRBD1 agrees at 9 bases. The germline V gene encodes CDR1 LNHDA and CDR2 SQIVND (reference sequence). The CDR3 sequence is 15 residues long. V lost 8 bases and J lost 7; bases outside the gene matches: 14. CDR3 residues: CASSQLIQGASGYTF. The CDR3 bases are TGTGCCAGTTCCCAACTGATACAGGGGGCAAGTGGCTACACCTTC.

V and J are TRBV6-1 and TRBJ2-7, with TRBD1 as a possible D gene (5 bases). V shed 5 bases and J shed 5 bases, with 10 bases lying between them. The CDR3 is 12 amino acids. Germline V gene lookup returns CDR1 MNHNS and CDR2 SASEGT. CDR3 bases: TGTGCCAGCAGTCTGCAGGGTAACGAGCAGTACTTC. This codes for CASSLQGNEQYF.

The V call is TRBV10-2, the J call TRBJ1-1, with TRBD1 matching 7 bases. V lost 6 bases and J lost 0; bases outside the gene matches: 4. Germline CDR1 is WSHSY and CDR2 is SAAADI. The CDR3 has 14 residues. CDR3 in amino acids: CASSLTGLNTEAFF. CDR3 nucleotides: TGCGCCAGCAGCCTGACAGGGCTGAACACTGAAGCTTTCTTT.

V usage is TRBV29-1 and J usage is TRBJ1-1, with TRBD1 as a possible D gene (5 bases). The CDR3 covers 15 residues. V was shortened by 0 bases and J by 5 bases, with 16 bases between the two germline ends. Germline-derived CDR1 and CDR2 are SQVTM and ANQGSEA. The CDR3 spells CSVEDYGGGWTEAFF. For the CDR3, the DNA is TGCAGCGTTGAAGATTATGGCGGGGGATGGACTGAAGCTTTCTTT.